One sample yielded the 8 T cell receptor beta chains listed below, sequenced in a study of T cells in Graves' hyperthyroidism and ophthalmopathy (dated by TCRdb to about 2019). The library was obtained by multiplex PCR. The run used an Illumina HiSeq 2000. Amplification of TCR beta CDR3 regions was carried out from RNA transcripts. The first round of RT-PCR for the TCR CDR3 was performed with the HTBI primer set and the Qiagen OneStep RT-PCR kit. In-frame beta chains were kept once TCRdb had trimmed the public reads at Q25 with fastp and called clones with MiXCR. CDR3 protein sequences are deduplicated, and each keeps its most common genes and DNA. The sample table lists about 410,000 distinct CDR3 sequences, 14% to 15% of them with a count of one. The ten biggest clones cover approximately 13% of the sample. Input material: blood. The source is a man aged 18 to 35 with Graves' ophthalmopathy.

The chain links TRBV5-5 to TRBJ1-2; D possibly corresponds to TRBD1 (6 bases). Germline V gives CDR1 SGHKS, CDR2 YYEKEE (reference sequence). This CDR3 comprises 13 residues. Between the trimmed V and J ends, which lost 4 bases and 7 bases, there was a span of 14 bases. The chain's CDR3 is CASSRAGTSGYTF. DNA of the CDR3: TGTGCCAGCAGCCGAGCAGGGACATCTGGCTACACCTTC. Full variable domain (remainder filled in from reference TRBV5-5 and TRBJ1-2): DAGVTQSPTHLIKTRGQQVTLRCSPISGHKSVSWYQQVLGQGPQFIFQYYEKEERGRGNFPDRFSARQFPNYSSELNVNALLLGDSALYLCASSRAGTSGYTFGSGTRLTVV.

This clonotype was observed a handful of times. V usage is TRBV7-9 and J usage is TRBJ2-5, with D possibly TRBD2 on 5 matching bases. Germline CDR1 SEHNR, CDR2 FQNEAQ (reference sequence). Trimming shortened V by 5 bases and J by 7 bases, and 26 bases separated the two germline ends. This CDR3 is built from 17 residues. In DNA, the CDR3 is TGTGCCAGCAGCCCACCCCGGAGCGGCCTTGGCTATGGGACCCAGTACTTC. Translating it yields CASSPPRSGLGYGTQYF.

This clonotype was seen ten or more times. The CDR3 DNA follows: TGTGCCAGCAGGAGGACAGGGGTAAAAGAGACCCAGTACTTC. As protein: CASRRTGVKETQYF. The V call is TRBV2, the J call TRBJ2-5, with 9 bases aligning to TRBD1. This CDR3 contains 14 residues. Trimming took 6 bases from V and 3 from J; bases not matched to a gene: 5. From germline, CDR1 is SNHLY and CDR2 FYNNEI.

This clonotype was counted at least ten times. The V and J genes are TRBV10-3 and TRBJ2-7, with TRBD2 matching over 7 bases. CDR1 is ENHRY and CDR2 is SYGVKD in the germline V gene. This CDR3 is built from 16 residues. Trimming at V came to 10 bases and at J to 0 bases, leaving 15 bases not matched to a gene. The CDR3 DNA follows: TGTGCCACCGCGGGGAAAAGCGGGACCGACTCCTACGAGCAGTACTTC. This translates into CATAGKSGTDSYEQYF.

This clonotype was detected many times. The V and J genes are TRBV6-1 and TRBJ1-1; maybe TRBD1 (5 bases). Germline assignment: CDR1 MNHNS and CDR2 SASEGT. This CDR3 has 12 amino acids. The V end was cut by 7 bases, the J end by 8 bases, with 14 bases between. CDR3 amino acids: CASTGHADEAFF. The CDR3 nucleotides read TGTGCCAGCACTGGACATGCGGACGAAGCTTTCTTT.

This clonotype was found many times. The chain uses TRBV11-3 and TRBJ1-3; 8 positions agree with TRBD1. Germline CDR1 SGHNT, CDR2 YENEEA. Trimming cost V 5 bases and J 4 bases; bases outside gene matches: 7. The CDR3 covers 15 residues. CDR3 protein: CASSHRDRLGNTIYF. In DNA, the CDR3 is TGTGCCAGCAGCCACCGGGACAGGTTGGGAAACACCATATATTTT.

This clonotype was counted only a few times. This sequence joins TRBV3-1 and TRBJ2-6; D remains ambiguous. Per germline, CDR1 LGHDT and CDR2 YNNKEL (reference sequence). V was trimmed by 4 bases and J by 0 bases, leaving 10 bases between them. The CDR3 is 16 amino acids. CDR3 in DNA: TGTGCCAGCAGCCGAGCAATCAACTCTGGGGCCAACGTCCTGACTTTC. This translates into CASSRAINSGANVLTF.

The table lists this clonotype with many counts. The chain's CDR3 is CASTEKGQGYSPLHF. CDR3 nucleotide sequence: TGTGCCAGCACCGAGAAGGGACAGGGGTATTCACCCCTCCACTTT. V and J are TRBV27 and TRBJ1-6; 10 bases align to TRBD1. The CDR3 spans 15 residues. V trimming: 7 bases; J trimming: 8 bases; junction bases outside the gene matches: 8. Germline V gives CDR1 MNHEY, CDR2 SMNVEV (reference sequence).